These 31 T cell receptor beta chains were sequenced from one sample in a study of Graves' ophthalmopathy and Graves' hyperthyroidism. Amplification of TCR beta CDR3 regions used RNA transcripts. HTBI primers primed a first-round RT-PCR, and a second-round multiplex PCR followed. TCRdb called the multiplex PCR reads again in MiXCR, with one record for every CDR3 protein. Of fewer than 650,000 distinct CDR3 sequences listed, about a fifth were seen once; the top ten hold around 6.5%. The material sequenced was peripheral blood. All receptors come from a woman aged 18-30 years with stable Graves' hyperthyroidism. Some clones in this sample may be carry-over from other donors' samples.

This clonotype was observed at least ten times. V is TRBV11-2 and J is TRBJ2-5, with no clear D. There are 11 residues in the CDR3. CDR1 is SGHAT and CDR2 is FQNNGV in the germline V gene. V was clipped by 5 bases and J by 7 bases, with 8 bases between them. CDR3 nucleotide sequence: TGTGCCAGCAGCGAAGATGGGACCCAGTACTTC. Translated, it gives CASSEDGTQYF.

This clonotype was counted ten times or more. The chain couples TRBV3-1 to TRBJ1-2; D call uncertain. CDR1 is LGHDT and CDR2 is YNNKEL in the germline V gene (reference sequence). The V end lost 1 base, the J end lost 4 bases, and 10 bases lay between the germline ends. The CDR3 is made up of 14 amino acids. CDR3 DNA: TGTGCCAGCAGCCAAGGGGATCAGCTCTATGGCTACACCTTC. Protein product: CASSQGDQLYGYTF.

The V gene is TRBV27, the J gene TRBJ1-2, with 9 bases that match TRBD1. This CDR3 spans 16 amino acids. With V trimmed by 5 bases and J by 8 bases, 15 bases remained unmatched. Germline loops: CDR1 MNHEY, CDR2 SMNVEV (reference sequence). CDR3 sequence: CASSTGLGLGTGGYTF. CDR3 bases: TGTGCCAGCAGTACGGGCCTTGGGCTGGGGACAGGGGGCTACACCTTC.

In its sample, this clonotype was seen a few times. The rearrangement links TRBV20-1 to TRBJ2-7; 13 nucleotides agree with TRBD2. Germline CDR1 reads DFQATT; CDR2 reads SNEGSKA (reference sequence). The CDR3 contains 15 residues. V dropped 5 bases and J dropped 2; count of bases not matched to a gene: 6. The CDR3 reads CSASGLAGVTYEQYF. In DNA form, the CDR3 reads TGCAGTGCTTCAGGACTAGCGGGAGTCACCTACGAGCAGTACTTC.

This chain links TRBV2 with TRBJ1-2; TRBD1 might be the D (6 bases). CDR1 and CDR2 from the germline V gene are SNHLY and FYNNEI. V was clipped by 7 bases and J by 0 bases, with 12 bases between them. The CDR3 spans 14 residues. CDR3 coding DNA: TGTGCCAGCATTCCCAGGGGTGCTAACTATGGCTACACCTTC. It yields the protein CASIPRGANYGYTF.

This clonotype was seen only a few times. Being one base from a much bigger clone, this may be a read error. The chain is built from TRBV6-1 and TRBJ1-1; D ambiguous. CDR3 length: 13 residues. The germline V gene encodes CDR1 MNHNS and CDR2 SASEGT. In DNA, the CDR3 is TGTGGCAGCAGTGAAGCGGTGCGGACTGAAGCTTTCTTT. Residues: CGSSEAVRTEAFF.

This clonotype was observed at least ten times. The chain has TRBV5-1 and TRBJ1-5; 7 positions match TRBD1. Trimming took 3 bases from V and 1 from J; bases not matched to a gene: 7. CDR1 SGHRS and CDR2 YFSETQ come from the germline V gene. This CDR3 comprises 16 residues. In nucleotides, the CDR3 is TGCGCCAGCAGCTCCTCCGACAGGGACAGCAATCAGCCCCAGCATTTT. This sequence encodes CASSSSDRDSNQPQHF.

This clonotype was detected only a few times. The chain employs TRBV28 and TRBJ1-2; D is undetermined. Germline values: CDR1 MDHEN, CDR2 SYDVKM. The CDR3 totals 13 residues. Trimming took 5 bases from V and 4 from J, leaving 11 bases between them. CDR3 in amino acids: CASSDRPTYGYTF. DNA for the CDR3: TGTGCCAGCAGTGACCGGCCCACCTATGGCTACACCTTC.

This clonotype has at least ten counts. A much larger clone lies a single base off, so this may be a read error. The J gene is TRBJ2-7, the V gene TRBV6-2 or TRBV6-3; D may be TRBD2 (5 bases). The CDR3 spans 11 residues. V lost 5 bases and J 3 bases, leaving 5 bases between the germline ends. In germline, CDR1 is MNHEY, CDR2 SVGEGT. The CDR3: CASSDYYEQYF. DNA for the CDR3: TGTGCCAGCAGTGACTACTACGAGCAGTACTTC.

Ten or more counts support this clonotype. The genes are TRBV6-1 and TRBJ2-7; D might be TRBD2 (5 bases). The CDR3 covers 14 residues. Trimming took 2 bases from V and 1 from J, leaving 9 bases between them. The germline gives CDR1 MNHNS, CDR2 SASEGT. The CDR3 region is CASSEQRESYEQYF. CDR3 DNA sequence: TGTGCCAGCAGTGAACAAAGGGAGTCCTACGAGCAGTACTTC.

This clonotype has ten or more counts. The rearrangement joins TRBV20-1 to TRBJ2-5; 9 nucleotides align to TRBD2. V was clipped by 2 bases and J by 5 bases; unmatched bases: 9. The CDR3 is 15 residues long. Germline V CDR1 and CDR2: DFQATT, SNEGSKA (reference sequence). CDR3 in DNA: TGCAGTGCTAGACTCCGCCGCGGGGGGGGGGAGACCCAGTACTTC. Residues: CSARLRRGGGETQYF.

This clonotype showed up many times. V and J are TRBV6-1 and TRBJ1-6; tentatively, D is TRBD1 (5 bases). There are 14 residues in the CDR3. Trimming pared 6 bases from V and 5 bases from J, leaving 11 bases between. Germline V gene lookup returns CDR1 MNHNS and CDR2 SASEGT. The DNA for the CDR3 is TGTGCCAGCAGGATTGACAGCCATAATTCACCCCTCCACTTT. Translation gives CASRIDSHNSPLHF.

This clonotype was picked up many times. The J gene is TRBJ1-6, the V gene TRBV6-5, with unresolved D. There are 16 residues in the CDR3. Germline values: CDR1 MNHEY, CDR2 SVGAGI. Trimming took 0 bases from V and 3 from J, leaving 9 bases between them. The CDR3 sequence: CASSYSEDLYNSPLHF. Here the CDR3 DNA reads TGTGCCAGCAGTTACTCGGAGGATCTCTATAATTCACCCCTCCACTTT.

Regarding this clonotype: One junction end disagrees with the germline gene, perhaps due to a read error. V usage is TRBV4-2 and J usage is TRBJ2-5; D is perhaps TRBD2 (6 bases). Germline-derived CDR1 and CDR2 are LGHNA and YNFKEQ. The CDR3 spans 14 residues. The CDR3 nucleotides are TGTGCCAGCAGCCAGGCGGGGCTCCAAGAGACCAAGTACTTC. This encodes CASSQAGLQETKYF.

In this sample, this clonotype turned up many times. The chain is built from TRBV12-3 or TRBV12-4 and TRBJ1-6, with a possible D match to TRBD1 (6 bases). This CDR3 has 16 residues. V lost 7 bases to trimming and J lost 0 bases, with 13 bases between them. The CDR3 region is CASTLRGSSYNSPLHF. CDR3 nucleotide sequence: TGTGCCAGCACTCTGAGGGGGAGCTCCTATAATTCACCCCTCCACTTT.

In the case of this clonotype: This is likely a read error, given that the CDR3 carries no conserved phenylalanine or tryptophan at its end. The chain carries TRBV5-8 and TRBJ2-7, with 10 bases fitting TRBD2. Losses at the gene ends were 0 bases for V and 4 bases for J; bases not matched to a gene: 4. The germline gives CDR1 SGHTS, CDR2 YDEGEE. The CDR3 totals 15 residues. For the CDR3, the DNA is TGTGCCAGCAGCTTGGTAGGACTAGCGGCGTACGAGCAGTACTTG. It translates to CASSLVGLAAYEQYL.

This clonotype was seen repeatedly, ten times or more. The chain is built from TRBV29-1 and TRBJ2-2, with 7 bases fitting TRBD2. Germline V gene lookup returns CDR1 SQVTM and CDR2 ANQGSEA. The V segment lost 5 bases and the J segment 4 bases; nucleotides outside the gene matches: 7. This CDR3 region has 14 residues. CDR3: CSVRLGGATGELFF. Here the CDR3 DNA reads TGCAGCGTTAGGTTGGGAGGGGCCACCGGGGAGCTGTTTTTT.

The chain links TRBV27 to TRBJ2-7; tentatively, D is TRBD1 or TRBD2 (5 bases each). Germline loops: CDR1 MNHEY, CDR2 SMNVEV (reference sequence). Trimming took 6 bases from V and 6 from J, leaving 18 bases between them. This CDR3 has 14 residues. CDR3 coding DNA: TGTGCCAGCAGCCGAGGGGAATCTCTCTCCGAGCAGTACTTC. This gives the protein CASSRGESLSEQYF.

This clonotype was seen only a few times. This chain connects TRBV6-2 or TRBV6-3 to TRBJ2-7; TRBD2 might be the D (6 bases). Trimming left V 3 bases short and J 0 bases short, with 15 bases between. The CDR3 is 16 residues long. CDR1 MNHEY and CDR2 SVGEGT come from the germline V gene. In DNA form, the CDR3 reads TGTGCCAGCAGTTATTTGGAGGGGCCCGCCTCCTACGAGCAGTACTTC. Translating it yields CASSYLEGPASYEQYF.

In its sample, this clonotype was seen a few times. Written as DNA, the CDR3 is TGTGCCAGCAGCTTGTTCGGCAGGGAGTCCGGCTACACCTTC. This gives the protein CASSLFGRESGYTF. V usage is TRBV5-4 and J usage is TRBJ1-2; possible D gene TRBD1, 5 bases. Per the germline V gene, CDR1 is SGHNT and CDR2 is YYREEE (reference sequence). Trimming stripped 1 base from V and 8 bases from J, with 15 bases between. The CDR3 runs 14 residues.

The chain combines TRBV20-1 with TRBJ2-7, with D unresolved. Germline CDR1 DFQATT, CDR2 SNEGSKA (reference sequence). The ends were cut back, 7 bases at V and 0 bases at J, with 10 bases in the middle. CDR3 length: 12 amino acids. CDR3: CSGAPSSYEQYF. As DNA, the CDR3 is TGCAGTGGCGCCCCGAGCTCCTACGAGCAGTACTTC.

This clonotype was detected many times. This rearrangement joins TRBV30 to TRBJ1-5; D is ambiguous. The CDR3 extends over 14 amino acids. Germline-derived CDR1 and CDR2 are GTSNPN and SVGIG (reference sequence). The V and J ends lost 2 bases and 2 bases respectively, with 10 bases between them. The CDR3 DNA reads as TGTGCCTGGAGTTGGATAGGGCGCAATCAGCCCCAGCATTTT. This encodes CAWSWIGRNQPQHF.

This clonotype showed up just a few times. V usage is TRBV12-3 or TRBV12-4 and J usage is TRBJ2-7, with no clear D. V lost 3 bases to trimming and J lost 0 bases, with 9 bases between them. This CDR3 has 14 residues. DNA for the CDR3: TGTGCCAGCAGTTTGGCAGTTCACTCCTACGAGCAGTACTTC. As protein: CASSLAVHSYEQYF.

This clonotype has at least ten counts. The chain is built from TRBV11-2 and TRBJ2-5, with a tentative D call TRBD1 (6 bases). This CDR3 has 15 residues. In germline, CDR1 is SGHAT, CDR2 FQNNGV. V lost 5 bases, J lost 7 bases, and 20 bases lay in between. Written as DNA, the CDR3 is TGTGCCAGCAGCCTCCGGGACAACATTCGGGGGACCCAGTACTTC. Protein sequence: CASSLRDNIRGTQYF.

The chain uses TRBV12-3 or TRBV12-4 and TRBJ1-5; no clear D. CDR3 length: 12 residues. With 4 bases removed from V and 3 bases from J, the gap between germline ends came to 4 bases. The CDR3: CASSWVNQPQHF. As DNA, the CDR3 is TGTGCCAGCAGTTGGGTCAATCAGCCCCAGCATTTT.

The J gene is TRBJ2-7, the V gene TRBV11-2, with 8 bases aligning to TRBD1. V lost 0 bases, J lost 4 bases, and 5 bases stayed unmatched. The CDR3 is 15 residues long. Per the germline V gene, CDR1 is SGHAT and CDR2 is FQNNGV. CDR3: CASSLDTGGLYEQYF. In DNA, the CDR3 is TGTGCCAGCAGCTTAGATACAGGGGGTCTATACGAGCAGTACTTC.

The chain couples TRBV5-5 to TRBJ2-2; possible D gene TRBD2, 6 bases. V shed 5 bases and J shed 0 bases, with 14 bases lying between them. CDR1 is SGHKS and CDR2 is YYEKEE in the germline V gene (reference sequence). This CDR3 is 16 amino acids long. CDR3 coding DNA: TGTGCCAGCAGACGGGGGTTGCTATCGAACACCGGGGAGCTGTTTTTT. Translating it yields CASRRGLLSNTGELFF.

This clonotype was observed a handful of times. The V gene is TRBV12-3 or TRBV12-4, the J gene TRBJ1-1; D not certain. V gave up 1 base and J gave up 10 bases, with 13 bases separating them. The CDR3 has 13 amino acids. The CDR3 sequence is CASSLDGGRRAFF. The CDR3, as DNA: TGTGCCAGCAGTTTAGACGGAGGGAGGCGAGCTTTCTTT.

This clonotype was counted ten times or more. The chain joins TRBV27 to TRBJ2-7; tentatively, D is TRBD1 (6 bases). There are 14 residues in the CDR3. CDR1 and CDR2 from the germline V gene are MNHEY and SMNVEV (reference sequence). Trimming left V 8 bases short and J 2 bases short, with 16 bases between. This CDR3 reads CASWGPGEPYEQYF. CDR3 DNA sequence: TGTGCCAGCTGGGGGCCAGGGGAACCCTACGAGCAGTACTTC.

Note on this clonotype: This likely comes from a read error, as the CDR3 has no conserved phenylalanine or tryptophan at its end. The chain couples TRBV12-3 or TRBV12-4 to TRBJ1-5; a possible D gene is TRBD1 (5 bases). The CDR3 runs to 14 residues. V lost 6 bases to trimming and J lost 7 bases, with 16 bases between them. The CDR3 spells CASSQRGEPQPQHC. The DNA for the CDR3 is TGTGCCAGCAGCCAGCGGGGGGAACCACAGCCCCAGCATTGT.

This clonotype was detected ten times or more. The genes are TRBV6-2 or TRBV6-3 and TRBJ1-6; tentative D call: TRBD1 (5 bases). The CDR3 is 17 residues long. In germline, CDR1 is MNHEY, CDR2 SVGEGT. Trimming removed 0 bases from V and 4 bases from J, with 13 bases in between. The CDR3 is CASSYSNLGTYNSPLHF. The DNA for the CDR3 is TGTGCCAGCAGTTACTCGAATCTCGGGACTTATAATTCACCCCTCCACTTT.